Below, one T cell receptor (beta chain) is given with its context. This clonotype was detected a few times. The clone's antigen remains unknown. Nothing much larger sits one base from this clone, and base qualities are not available. The entry originates in a study of CD8+CD57+ T cells in acquired aplastic anemia (dated by TCRdb to 2016 to 2018). Some background on the complete study: On average, sorted CD4+ and CD8+ cells yielded about 3 ug of extracted DNA, with a range of about 0.19 to 30 ug. CD8+CD57+ expansion was defined as a frequency above the mean frequency observed in healthy subjects.

The study at large found these results: Roughly 30 CD8+ CDR3 sequences were found to be shared between patients and controls, but these sequences appeared to be highly expressed in patients and within the immunodominant clones of the patients. Between patients and healthy controls, no significant difference in CD8+ Simpson's diversity was found (P=0.060).

TCR beta VDJ combination and CDR3 sequence profiling used genomic DNA as the template. TCR repertoire sequencing was run on an Illumina HiSeq 2000. Turning to the authors' computational methods: Repertoire assessment relied on Simpson's diversity index, CDR3 size and DJ length profiles, and TRBV/TRBJ rearrangement plots. Whichever DNA sequence was most abundant in the deep sequencing data was defined as the immunodominant clone. CDR3 amino acid sequences were checked for sharing across subjects and were also compared against the VDJdb database and published repertoires. In TCRdb, the public reads were trimmed at Q25 with fastp and aligned with MiXCR, with productive beta chains retained. Merged by CDR3 protein, the rows form single entries marked with the most common genes and DNA. The V and J calls, along with clone size, are taken from TCRdb and not from the paper's own processing. Across this sample there are about 180,000 distinct CDR3 sequences, with roughly 65% seen only once. Roughly 42% of the sample is in the top ten clones.

CDR1 and CDR2 (SNHLY, FYNNEI) derive from the germline V gene. The CDR3 goes from the cysteine to the phenylalanine over 13 residues. The CDR3 DNA has 39 bases and is translated from base 1. Between the V and J ends, shortened by 8 bases and 4 bases respectively, the junction contains 15 bases. Expansion of CD8+CD57+ cells had been shown by flow cytometry in the patients chosen for sequencing. All patients had severe acquired aplastic anemia diagnosed by International Study of Aplastic Anemia and Agranulocytosis and Camitta criteria. No therapy had been received by the patients at the time of blood sampling. In this study, sorted CD4+ and CD8+ T cells from the blood of healthy subjects and of severe aplastic anemia patients had their TCR repertoires deep-sequenced. Patients were enrolled under clinicaltrials.gov protocols 00001620, 01623167, 00001397, 00071045, 00081523 and 00961064 in the USA. Ficoll-Paque density gradient centrifugation was used to isolate peripheral blood mononuclear cells. Before DNA was extracted, CD4+ and CD8+ T cells were sorted using either FACS or magnetic beads.

This clonotype was sampled from a human donor with aplastic anemia. The sample consisted of sorted CD4+, CD8+, or CD8+CD57+ T cells (not recorded which) from PBMCs. The V gene is TRBV2 and the J gene is TRBJ2-7; a weak D assignment points to TRBD1 (6 bases agree). The sequenced DNA is TGTGCCAGCGGGGGCCGAATCCTTTACGAGCAGTACTTC. Its translation is CASGGRILYEQYF.